This T cell receptor (beta chain) was retrieved from a study of blood T cells in healthy people across ages. Russia was home to the donors, healthy Caucasian individuals aged about 6 to 90. A sample-barcoded 5' primer and a J-beta primer mix were used in a second PCR of roughly 7 to 11 cycles. Each cDNA molecule was tagged by a template-switch adaptor that had 12 random nucleotides. TCRdb fed the 5' RACE reads into MiXCR, producing one record per CDR3 protein. The sample records roughly 800,000 distinct CDR3 sequences, 40% to 65% being singletons. With respect to this clonotype: Antigen: not known.

Study conclusions and caveats: Diversity was estimated from one million T cells, and these estimates were considered underestimates.

The sequence came from a man of 80 years or more in good health. Sequencing used blood.

In DNA, the CDR3 is TGTGCCAGCAGCTTAGGGGTTAGCGGGAGGGCGTCAGGCTCCTACGAGCAGTACTTC. Protein sequence: CASSLGVSGRASGSYEQYF. The genes are TRBV7-6 and TRBJ2-7, with 11 bases identical to TRBD2. This CDR3 region has 19 residues. In germline, CDR1 is SGHVS, CDR2 FNYEAQ. Trimming cost V 1 base and J 0 bases; bases outside gene matches: 11.